Shown below are 11 T cell receptor beta chains from a single sample sequenced in a study of OX40 agonist ivuxolimab in advanced cancers. The data were produced by immunoSEQ multiplex PCR, yet TCRdb's version contains in-frame clones alone and is incomplete. The sample contains 60,000 to 70,000 clones, roughly 90% of which appear only once. Sequenced here: CD4+ or CD8+ T cells sorted from blood, sampled in a trial of the OX40 agonist ivuxolimab. The source of these receptors is an adult with an advanced solid tumor such as melanoma, head and neck, liver or kidney cancer.

This chain uses TRBV7-9 with TRBJ1-1; D may be TRBD1 (6 bases). This CDR3 region has 15 residues. V gave up 4 bases and J gave up 3 bases, with 15 bases separating them. Germline V gene data show CDR1 as SEHNR and CDR2 as FQNEAQ (reference sequence). CDR3 protein: CASSSTGHWDTEAFF. The DNA of the CDR3 is TGTGCCAGCAGCTCAACAGGGCACTGGGACACTGAAGCTTTCTTT.

The chain couples TRBV19 to TRBJ2-7, with 9 bases aligning to TRBD2. Per germline, CDR1 LNHDA and CDR2 SQIVND (reference sequence). The CDR3 runs 17 residues. V lost 5 bases to trimming and J lost 2 bases; unmatched junction nucleotides: 13. The CDR3 region has the DNA TGTGCCAGTAGTCCCGGATGGGCGGGAGGGGGAACCTACGAGCAGTACTTC. Its translation is CASSPGWAGGGTYEQYF.

The rearrangement links TRBV27 to TRBJ2-1; the match to TRBD2 covers 13 bases. CDR1 and CDR2 from the germline V gene are MNHEY and SMNVEV (reference sequence). Trimming removed 5 bases from V and 5 bases from J; junction bases left unmatched: 9. The CDR3 contains 17 residues. CDR3 coding DNA: TGTGCCAGCAGTCCTAGGCGGACTAGCGGGAGCCACAATGAGCAGTTCTTC. Protein: CASSPRRTSGSHNEQFF.

The chain employs TRBV10-3 and TRBJ1-5; D gene unclear. The CDR3 totals 15 residues. Germline V gene data show CDR1 as ENHRY and CDR2 as SYGVKD. Trimming removed 0 bases from V and 1 base from J, with 7 bases in between. DNA of the CDR3: TGTGCCATCAGTGAGTCTGGAGGGAGCAATCAGCCCCAGCATTTT. Encoded protein: CAISESGGSNQPQHF.

The rearrangement links TRBV18 to TRBJ2-2; D gene ambiguous. Germline values: CDR1 KGHSH, CDR2 LQKENI. Trimming stripped 2 bases from V and 0 bases from J, with 10 bases between. The CDR3 runs to 16 residues. The CDR3 region is CASSPIPQANTGELFF. CDR3 nucleotides: TGTGCCAGCTCACCAATCCCCCAGGCGAACACCGGGGAGCTGTTTTTT. Looking up the rest from reference TRBV18 and TRBJ2-2 gives the full variable domain: NAGVMQNPRHLVRRRGQEARLRCSPMKGHSHVYWYRQLPEEGLKFMVYLQKENIIDESGMPKERFSAEFPKEGPSILRIQQVVRGDSAAYFCASSPIPQANTGELFFGEGSRLTVL.

The chain couples TRBV5-1 to TRBJ2-7; D not resolved. This CDR3 has 16 amino acids. Trimming cost V 7 bases and J 1 base, with 21 bases left between them. Germline V CDR1 and CDR2: SGHRS, YFSETQ. The CDR3 coding sequence is TGCGCCAGCGGCTATAATACCCCCATCTCGTCCTACGAGCAGTACTTC. It is translated as CASGYNTPISSYEQYF.

The DNA for the CDR3 is TGTGCCAGCAATCCCAGCTCCTACGAGCAGTACTTC. Its protein product is CASNPSSYEQYF. The rearrangement joins TRBV28 to TRBJ2-7; D is uncertain. The CDR3 has 12 amino acids. Germline CDR1 MDHEN, CDR2 SYDVKM. With 7 bases removed from V and 0 bases from J, the gap between germline ends came to 7 bases.

The chain joins TRBV19 to TRBJ2-1, with 9 bases lining up with TRBD2. Germline V gene lookup returns CDR1 LNHDA and CDR2 SQIVND (reference sequence). V shed 3 bases and J 7 bases; nucleotides not matched to a gene: 7. This CDR3 is 15 amino acids long. The CDR3 sequence is CASSMGRLAGNEQFF. The CDR3 DNA reads as TGTGCCAGTAGTATGGGTCGCCTAGCGGGAAATGAGCAGTTCTTC. Drawing the rest from reference TRBV19 and TRBJ2-1, the complete variable domain is DGGITQSPKYLFRKEGQNVTLSCEQNLNHDAMYWYRQDPGQGLRLIYYSQIVNDFQKGDIAEGYSVSREKKESFPLTVTSAQKNPTAFYLCASSMGRLAGNEQFFGPGTRLTVL.

CDR3 in amino acids: CASSPNSFTGELFF. CDR3 in DNA: TGTGCCAGCAGCCCCAACAGCTTCACCGGGGAGCTGTTTTTT. This chain joins TRBV11-2 and TRBJ2-2, with D unclear. V shed 5 bases and J shed 4 bases, with 11 bases lying between them. The germline CDR1 and CDR2 sequences are SGHAT and FQNNGV. The CDR3 is made up of 14 amino acids. The whole variable domain, filled in from reference TRBV11-2 and TRBJ2-2, reads EAGVAQSPRYKIIEKRQSVAFWCNPISGHATLYWYQQILGQGPKLLIQFQNNGVVDDSQLPKDRFSAERLKGVDSTLKIQPAKLEDSAVYLCASSPNSFTGELFFGEGSRLTVL.

This clone came up once. The chain is built from TRBV19 and TRBJ2-4; D gene unclear. Germline values: CDR1 LNHDA, CDR2 SQIVND (reference sequence). The CDR3 runs 15 residues. Trimming removed 6 bases at V and 5 bases at J, with 17 bases between. The CDR3 reads CASSQGPYEENIQYF. The CDR3, as DNA: TGTGCCAGTAGCCAAGGGCCTTACGAGGAAAACATTCAGTACTTC.

The chain employs TRBV5-1 and TRBJ2-3; 10 bases fit TRBD2. CDR1 and CDR2 from the germline V gene are SGHRS and YFSETQ. The CDR3 has 15 amino acids. The V segment lost 2 bases and the J segment 5 bases; nucleotides outside the gene matches: 5. CDR3: CASSFGAGGQDTQYF. The CDR3 DNA is TGCGCCAGCAGCTTCGGAGCGGGAGGGCAAGATACGCAGTATTTT.